The 29 T cell receptor beta chains listed next were all sequenced from one sample in a study of T-cell reconstitution after alpha-beta-depleted transplantation in children. During its preparation, the TCRbeta library received unique molecular identifiers. MiXCR, applied by TCRdb to the PCR reads, yields one record per CDR3 protein. This sample has approximately 400,000 distinct CDR3 sequences; 15% to 20% occur once, and the top ten carry about 32%. Sequences were derived from PBMCs, mostly from graft donor cells, sampled 360 days after TCRalphabeta/CD19-depleted stem cell transplant. The receptors originated from a boy younger than two who had a stem cell transplant for Wiskott-Aldrich syndrome, so the T cells may come from the graft donor.

This clonotype appeared a few times. V is TRBV12-3 or TRBV12-4 and J is TRBJ2-7; D is unclear. V dropped 3 bases and J dropped 6 bases, with 12 bases sitting between them. The CDR3 loop spans 13 amino acids. CDR3 DNA: TGTGCCAGCAGTTTTCTATTAGGCGGCGAGCAGTACTTC. The encoded protein is CASSFLLGGEQYF.

This clonotype was recorded a few times. The chain links TRBV15 to TRBJ2-6; no clear D. Germline-derived CDR1 and CDR2 are LNHNV and YYDKDF (reference sequence). Trimming cost V 3 bases and J 0 bases, with 12 bases left between them. CDR3 length equals 17 residues. CDR3 sequence: CATSSKQSSSGANVLTF. The CDR3 region has the DNA TGTGCCACCAGCAGTAAACAGAGCAGCTCTGGGGCCAACGTCCTGACTTTC. Filled out from reference TRBV15 and TRBJ2-6, the complete variable domain reads DAMVIQNPRYQVTQFGKPVTLSCSQTLNHNVMYWYQQKSSQAPKLLFHYYDKDFNNEADTPDNFQSRRPNTSFCFLDIRSPGLGDTAMYLCATSSKQSSSGANVLTFGAGSRLTVL.

The chain uses TRBV12-3 or TRBV12-4 and TRBJ2-7; 8 nucleotides agree with TRBD2. The CDR3 runs to 15 residues. The V segment lost 6 bases and the J segment 0 bases; nucleotides outside the gene matches: 7. The CDR3 protein is CASSFLAGNSYEQYF. The CDR3 nucleotides read TGTGCCAGCAGCTTCTTAGCGGGAAACTCCTACGAGCAGTACTTC.

This clonotype showed up just a few times. The chain links TRBV5-1 to TRBJ2-1; possible D gene TRBD2, 6 bases. Looked up from germline, CDR1 is SGHRS and CDR2 is YFSETQ. The CDR3 loop spans 14 amino acids. With 5 bases removed from V and 8 bases from J, the gap between germline ends came to 17 bases. The CDR3 is CASSSGAGKDEQFF. The CDR3 DNA reads TGCGCCAGCAGTTCGGGCGCGGGGAAGGATGAGCAGTTCTTC.

The genes are TRBV6-2 or TRBV6-3 and TRBJ2-5; D is perhaps TRBD2 (5 bases). This CDR3 contains 13 residues. CDR1 and CDR2 from the germline V gene are MNHEY and SVGEGT. The V end lost 0 bases, the J end lost 7 bases, and 9 bases lay between the germline ends. CDR3 protein: CASSYSGGGTQYF. The CDR3 DNA follows: TGTGCCAGCAGTTACTCCGGTGGAGGGACCCAGTACTTC.

The rearrangement joins TRBV9 to TRBJ2-1; D remains ambiguous. CDR3 size: 14 residues. The V gene's germline CDR1 is SGDLS and CDR2 YYNGEE. V gave up 0 bases and J gave up 5 bases, with 9 bases separating them. Here the CDR3 reads CASSVDIRHNEQFF. CDR3 DNA: TGTGCCAGCAGCGTAGATATACGGCACAATGAGCAGTTCTTC.

The chain joins TRBV20-1 to TRBJ2-1; maybe TRBD1 (6 bases). This CDR3 region has 13 residues. The V gene lost 5 bases and the J gene lost 12 bases, with 20 bases spanning the gap. The germline CDR1 and CDR2 sequences are DFQATT and SNEGSKA (reference sequence). The CDR3 loop is CSADRTDTRGQFF. The CDR3 DNA follows: TGCAGTGCTGACAGGACAGACACGAGGGGGCAGTTCTTC.

The rearrangement links TRBV6-5 to TRBJ2-2, with 9 nucleotides matching TRBD2. Germline lookup yields CDR1 MNHEY and CDR2 SVGAGI. Losses at the gene ends were 1 base for V and 5 bases for J; bases not matched to a gene: 8. The CDR3 has 17 amino acids. The CDR3 spells CASSYYGSGGRTGELFF. The CDR3 coding sequence is TGTGCCAGCAGTTACTACGGGAGCGGGGGGCGGACCGGGGAGCTGTTTTTT.

The CDR3 DNA reads as TGTGCCAGCAGCTTGAGGTACCCAAACACCGGGGAGCTGTTTTTT. Protein product: CASSLRYPNTGELFF. The rearrangement links TRBV5-5 to TRBJ2-2; no clear D. Trimming took 1 base from V and 2 from J, leaving 9 bases between them. Germline V lookup: CDR1 SGHKS, CDR2 YYEKEE (reference sequence). This CDR3 region has 15 residues.

This rearrangement joins TRBV18 to TRBJ2-3; D might be TRBD1 (5 bases). V lost 3 bases, J lost 1 base, and 11 bases lay in between. The germline gives CDR1 KGHSH, CDR2 LQKENI. The CDR3 covers 15 residues. CDR3 coding DNA: TGTGCCAGCTCACCGACCACCAGGGGCACAGATACGCAGTATTTT. It specifies CASSPTTRGTDTQYF. Full variable domain (rest looked up from reference TRBV18 and TRBJ2-3): NAGVMQNPRHLVRRRGQEARLRCSPMKGHSHVYWYRQLPEEGLKFMVYLQKENIIDESGMPKERFSAEFPKEGPSILRIQQVVRGDSAAYFCASSPTTRGTDTQYFGPGTRLTVL.

The table lists this clonotype with a few counts. The chain recombines TRBV7-9 with TRBJ1-1; D possibly corresponds to TRBD1 (6 bases). CDR1 is SEHNR, CDR2 FQNEAQ, per germline (reference sequence). CDR3 length equals 14 residues. Trimming stripped 2 bases from V and 4 bases from J, with 11 bases between. This chain's CDR3 is CASSLPYRATEAFF. The CDR3 DNA is TGTGCCAGCAGCTTACCATACAGGGCCACTGAAGCTTTCTTT.

The rearrangement uses TRBV6-5 and TRBJ2-5; 7 nucleotides match TRBD1. The CDR3 consists of 14 residues. Germline V gives CDR1 MNHEY, CDR2 SVGAGI. The junction had 5 bases not matched to a gene; V was cut back by 2 bases and J by 5 bases. DNA for the CDR3: TGTGCCAGCAGTTACGGCCTCAGGGGGGAGACCCAGTACTTC. This gives the protein CASSYGLRGETQYF.

This clonotype was counted between two and nine times. This chain uses TRBV6-5 with TRBJ1-1, with D possibly being TRBD1 (5 bases). This CDR3 spans 13 amino acids. V was clipped by 4 bases and J by 3 bases, with 9 bases between them. Germline V gene sequence: CDR1 MNHEY, CDR2 SVGAGI. CDR3 in DNA: TGTGCCAGCAGTTGGCGGGGACACACTGAAGCTTTCTTT. Protein: CASSWRGHTEAFF.

V is TRBV20-1 and J is TRBJ1-1; 8 bases map to TRBD1. CDR3 length: 15 amino acids. The germline V gene has CDR1 DFQATT and CDR2 SNEGSKA (reference sequence). Trimming cost V 4 bases and J 12 bases; bases outside gene matches: 19. The CDR3 sequence: CSATDRGRFLGVPFF. The CDR3 DNA follows: TGCAGTGCTACCGACAGGGGAAGGTTTCTTGGTGTGCCTTTCTTT.

This rearrangement joins TRBV7-2 to TRBJ1-6; D call uncertain. Germline values: CDR1 SGHTA, CDR2 FQGNSA. The germline V and J ends were trimmed by 0 bases and 10 bases, with 19 bases remaining between them. The CDR3 is 17 residues long. The CDR3 DNA is TGTGCCAGCAGCTTAGCCCCCGGACCCAGTGACTACTCACCCCTCCACTTT. Its protein is CASSLAPGPSDYSPLHF. Supplemented by reference TRBV7-2 and TRBJ1-6, the full variable domain reads GAGVSQSPSNKVTEKGKDVELRCDPISGHTALYWYRQSLGQGLEFLIYFQGNSAPDKSGLPSDRFSAERTGGSVSTLTIQRTQQEDSAVYLCASSLAPGPSDYSPLHFGNGTRLTVT.

V usage is TRBV7-8 and J usage is TRBJ2-1; TRBD1 matches at 8 bases. The CDR3 length is 16 residues. Trimming at V came to 2 bases and at J to 5 bases, leaving 8 bases not matched to a gene. Looked up from germline, CDR1 is SGHVS and CDR2 is FQNEAQ. The CDR3 DNA follows: TGTGCCAGCAGCTTAATGGGGCGACAGGGGCACAATGAGCAGTTCTTC. The encoded protein is CASSLMGRQGHNEQFF.

This sequence joins TRBV5-5 and TRBJ2-7; TRBD2 matches 11 bases. V lost 3 bases and J lost 4; bases outside the gene matches: 6. Germline loops: CDR1 SGHKS, CDR2 YYEKEE (reference sequence). The CDR3 totals 15 residues. The CDR3 spells CASSSPSGGIYEQYF. Written as DNA, the CDR3 is TGTGCCAGCAGCTCCCCTAGCGGGGGGATATACGAGCAGTACTTC.

This clonotype turned up a few times. The chain recombines TRBV10-3 with TRBJ2-5; possibly TRBD2 for D (6 bases). This CDR3 is 12 amino acids long. Germline V gene sequence: CDR1 ENHRY, CDR2 SYGVKD. The V end was cut by 4 bases, the J end by 5 bases, with 8 bases between. As DNA, the CDR3 is TGTGCCATCAGTGGCGGGATGGAGACCCAGTACTTC. Translated, it gives CAISGGMETQYF.

This clonotype appeared a few times. The chain combines TRBV29-1 with TRBJ2-2; 9 nucleotides match TRBD1. The germline gives CDR1 SQVTM, CDR2 ANQGSEA. The trim removed 4 bases at V and 6 bases at J, leaving 12 bases unmatched. This CDR3 spans 16 amino acids. The CDR3 sequence: CSVGSHRTGEPGELFF. The CDR3 DNA reads TGCAGCGTTGGGAGTCACCGGACAGGGGAACCCGGGGAGCTGTTTTTT.

This chain uses TRBV12-3 or TRBV12-4 with TRBJ2-7; 7 nucleotides match TRBD1. The ends lost 3 bases at V and 1 base at J; junction bases unmatched: 9. The CDR3 runs to 16 residues. In nucleotides, the CDR3 is TGTGCCAGCAGTTTCAGGCTTGGGGACAGATCCTACGAGCAGTACTTC. Protein product: CASSFRLGDRSYEQYF.

The chain is built from TRBV10-3 and TRBJ2-3; D is ambiguous. Germline-derived CDR1 and CDR2 are ENHRY and SYGVKD. The CDR3 loop spans 12 amino acids. Trimming took 3 bases from V and 5 from J, leaving 6 bases between them. The CDR3 bases are TGTGCCATCAGTGACGGCCTAGATACGCAGTATTTT. Translated: CAISDGLDTQYF.

The chain is built from TRBV5-1 and TRBJ2-6; D is unclear. Germline-derived CDR1 and CDR2 are SGHRS and YFSETQ. V was cut by 0 bases and J by 2 bases, with 6 bases left in between. This CDR3 is built from 15 residues. DNA for the CDR3: TGCGCCAGCAGCTTGGACAAAACTGGGGCCAACGTCCTGACTTTC. This translates into CASSLDKTGANVLTF.

The CDR3 coding sequence is TGCGCCAGCAGCCAAGGACAGGGCCGGTACACAGATACGCAGTATTTT. It yields the protein CASSQGQGRYTDTQYF. The gene calls are TRBV4-1 and TRBJ2-3; 7 bases line up with TRBD1. The CDR3 covers 16 residues. Germline V gene lookup returns CDR1 MGHRA and CDR2 YSYEKL. J gave up 2 bases and V 1 base, and 6 bases lay outside the gene matches.

The chain recombines TRBV6-5 with TRBJ1-4; 7 bases line up with TRBD1. The CDR3 covers 17 residues. Losses at the gene ends were 2 bases for V and 2 bases for J; bases not matched to a gene: 8. In germline, CDR1 is MNHEY, CDR2 SVGAGI. The CDR3 is CASSYRGGPSTNEKLFF. Written as DNA, the CDR3 is TGTGCCAGCAGTTACCGAGGGGGCCCCTCGACTAATGAAAAACTGTTTTTT.

This clonotype has only a few counts. V gene TRBV29-1 combines with J gene TRBJ2-3; 9 bases fit TRBD2. V shed 6 bases and J 3 bases; nucleotides not matched to a gene: 10. The CDR3 contains 15 residues. Germline loops: CDR1 SQVTM, CDR2 ANQGSEA. CDR3 nucleotides: TGCAGCGTCGCCAAAGGCCTAGCGGGGACAGATACGCAGTATTTT. Its translation is CSVAKGLAGTDTQYF.

This chain uses TRBV15 with TRBJ2-5; 9 positions agree with TRBD1. Looked up from germline, CDR1 is LNHNV and CDR2 is YYDKDF (reference sequence). The junction had 3 bases not matched to a gene; V was cut back by 0 bases and J by 1 base. CDR3 length: 16 amino acids. Here the CDR3 reads CATSRDDRGIQETQYF. CDR3 nucleotides: TGTGCCACCAGCAGAGATGACAGGGGGATCCAAGAGACCCAGTACTTC.

V gene TRBV6-2 or TRBV6-3 combines with J gene TRBJ1-1, with a possible D match to TRBD1 (5 bases). The CDR3 has 14 amino acids. V shed 7 bases and J shed 1 base, with 13 bases lying between them. Germline CDR1 MNHEY, CDR2 SVGEGT. The CDR3 DNA reads TGTGCCAGCACCAGACAGCCCCGGAACACTGAAGCTTTCTTT. It encodes CASTRQPRNTEAFF.

This chain connects TRBV14 to TRBJ2-3; D is unresolved. The V gene's germline CDR1 is SGHDN and CDR2 FVKESK. The CDR3 totals 15 residues. The CDR3 sequence is CDFRCIVGPTDTQYF. The CDR3 DNA is TGTGACTTTCGTTGCATTGTTGGACCCACAGATACGCAGTATTTT.

This clonotype was picked up a small number of times. This chain connects TRBV29-1 to TRBJ2-7; a possible D gene is TRBD2 (6 bases). CDR3 size: 12 residues. Trimming stripped 4 bases from V and 3 bases from J, with 10 bases between. CDR1 and CDR2 from the germline V gene are SQVTM and ANQGSEA. The CDR3 sequence is CSVVMRDYEQYF. CDR3 sequence (DNA): TGCAGCGTTGTAATGCGGGACTACGAGCAGTACTTC.